Listed below are T cell receptor beta chains from one sample, sequenced in a study of beta chain features in type 1 diabetes. Libraries were prepared by immunoSEQ multiplex PCR; TCRdb keeps only in-frame clonotypes and omits some of them. The repertoire has about 180,000 clones, roughly 7.1% of them found once; the top ten carry roughly 1%. The sequencing input was central memory CD4+ T cells from blood. The receptors come from a woman aged 40 to 49 with type 1 diabetes. CDR3s include the opening cysteine and the closing phenylalanine or tryptophan. The D gene is left open where the match is weak. Part of the rows lack a size; the others show once, few, many or a class for expanded clones.

clone_size	v_call	j_call	d_call	cdr3_nt	cdr3_aa
many	TRBV7-8	TRBJ1-1	.	TGTGCCAGCAGCTTAGGTAGCCAGCGGACTGAAGCTTTCTTT	CASSLGSQRTEAFF
.	TRBV5-4	TRBJ2-7	.	TGTGCCAGCAGCCTTGGCGGCGAGCAGTACTTC	CASSLGGEQYF
.	TRBV4-2	TRBJ2-1	TRBD2	TGTGCCAGCAGCCTTGAGGCGATCAGGCGGGGGAGCTACAATGAGCAGTTCTTC	CASSLEAIRRGSYNEQFF
few	TRBV5-1	TRBJ1-3	.	TGCGCCAGCAGCTTGGAGGGTCAGGGTCCTGGAAACACCATATATTTT	CASSLEGQGPGNTIYF
.	TRBV10-3	TRBJ2-1	.	TGTGCCTCCGGTTGGGGCAGTTACAATGAGCAGTTCTTC	CASGWGSYNEQFF
.	TRBV27	TRBJ1-5	.	TGTGCCAGCACTACTGAAGGGGTTGATCAGCCCCAGCATTTT	CASTTEGVDQPQHF
.	TRBV4-2	TRBJ1-2	TRBD1	TGTGCCAGCAGCCACCTTGGGACAGCTACTAACTATGGCTACACCTTC	CASSHLGTATNYGYTF
.	TRBV7-9	TRBJ2-7	.	TGTGCCAGCAGCTTTAAGGGCAGGGAGGCGTACGAGCAGTACTTC	CASSFKGREAYEQYF
few	TRBV6-1	TRBJ2-5	TRBD1	TGTGCCAGCAGCTGGGGACAGCAAGAGACCCAGTACTTC	CASSWGQQETQYF
.	TRBV5-1	TRBJ1-1	.	TGCGCCAGCAGGGCCGGGGATTGGGACACTGAAGCTTTCTTT	CASRAGDWDTEAFF
.	TRBV5-6	TRBJ2-7	TRBD2	TGTGCCAGCAGCTCAGGACTAGCGGCCTCCTACGAGCAGTACTTC	CASSSGLAASYEQYF
.	TRBV28	TRBJ1-5	TRBD1	TGTGCCAGCATTTTGACAGGGTCGGAGCCCCAGCATTTT	CASILTGSEPQHF
few	TRBV5-4	TRBJ2-1	TRBD2	TGTGCCAGCAGCTTAGGCGGGAGAGGGACCTACAATGAGCAGTTCTTC	CASSLGGRGTYNEQFF
.	TRBV14	TRBJ1-2	.	TGTGCCAGCACCCCCGGCCGGGGGAACTATGGCTACACCTTC	CASTPGRGNYGYTF
few	TRBV28	TRBJ1-5	TRBD1	TGTGCCAGCAGTTTATCGACAGGGGGCTGGAGCAATCAGCCCCAGCATTTT	CASSLSTGGWSNQPQHF
few	TRBV4-3	TRBJ2-1	.	TGCGCCAGCAGTGTAGGAGGGAATGTGCTTCACAATGAGCAGTTCTTC	CASSVGGNVLHNEQFF
few	TRBV2	TRBJ1-5	.	TGTGCCAGCAGTGAAGCGCTCGGGGACAATCAGCCCCAGCATTTT	CASSEALGDNQPQHF
.	TRBV28	TRBJ1-2	.	TGTGCCATACAGGGAAACTATGGCTACACCTTC	CAIQGNYGYTF
few	TRBV28	TRBJ2-7	.	TGTGCCAGCGGGCTCCTTGCCTACGAGCAGTACTTC	CASGLLAYEQYF
.	TRBV9	TRBJ1-5	.	TGTGCCAGCAGCGCGGACAGAAATAATCAGCCCCAGCATTTT	CASSADRNNQPQHF
.	TRBV7-9	TRBJ2-3	TRBD2	TGTGCCAGCAGCTTAGTTACAGCGGGACCAGATACGCAGTATTTT	CASSLVTAGPDTQYF
few	TRBV9	TRBJ2-2	TRBD1	TGTGCCAGCAGCTCCCGACAGGGGAACACCGGGGAGCTGTTTTTT	CASSSRQGNTGELFF
.	TRBV27	TRBJ2-3	TRBD2	TGTGCCAGCAGCCCCGGACTAGCCGCCCTAAGCACAGATACGCAGTATTTT	CASSPGLAALSTDTQYF
.	TRBV25-1	TRBJ2-7	.	TGTGCCAGCAGTGAGCGAAGAGACACGCAGTACTTC	CASSERRDTQYF
few	TRBV7-2	TRBJ2-7	.	TGTGCCAGCAGCGCGCGGAGGGTAGGCGACGAGCAGTACTTC	CASSARRVGDEQYF
few	TRBV19	TRBJ2-5	TRBD1	TGTGCCGCCGGGACAGGGGCTCTCCAAGAGACCCAGTACTTC	CAAGTGALQETQYF
.	TRBV27	TRBJ1-5	.	TGTGCCAGCAGTCGAACTCAGGGCAATCAGCCCCAGCATTTT	CASSRTQGNQPQHF
many	TRBV11-3	TRBJ2-7	.	TGTGCCAGCAGCTTAACCCGGGGAGAGCAGTACTTC	CASSLTRGEQYF
.	TRBV5-1	TRBJ2-7	TRBD1	TGCGCCAGCAGCGGCAGGGGGAACTCCTACGAGCAGTACTTC	CASSGRGNSYEQYF
.	TRBV19	TRBJ1-3	.	TGTGCCAGTAGCCGACTTCAGGGAAGGAACACCATATATTTT	CASSRLQGRNTIYF
few	TRBV7-2	TRBJ1-6	TRBD1	TGTGCCAGCAGCTTAGCCCTTACAGGGGGCAATTCACCCCTCCACTTT	CASSLALTGGNSPLHF
many	TRBV4-3	TRBJ2-7	.	TGCGCCAGCAGCCAAGTTAACCGGCGGGATGAGCAGTACTTC	CASSQVNRRDEQYF
.	TRBV5-1	TRBJ2-3	TRBD2	TGCGCCAGCAGCTTGGCCACTGAGCGGGGGATGTATACGCAGTATTTT	CASSLATERGMYTQYF
.	TRBV4-3	TRBJ2-3	TRBD2	TGCGCCAGCAGCGCCCTTAGCGGGACGGGCTCTACAGATACGCAGTATTTT	CASSALSGTGSTDTQYF